This TCR beta chain was recorded in a study of blood T cells in healthy people across ages. Alongside a J-beta primer mix, a sample-barcoded 5' primer served in a second PCR lasting about 6 to 12 cycles. MiXCR, run by TCRdb on the 5' RACE reads, gives a single entry per CDR3 protein. The top ten hold 6.5% to 8.5% of the sample, which has some 1.5 million distinct CDR3 sequences, roughly 30% seen once. As concerns this clonotype: This could be a read error, since a much larger clone is one nucleotide away.

Material: blood. The TCR was taken from a woman aged 25 to 45 in good health.

In DNA form, the CDR3 reads TGCAGTGCTGTAGGGACTTACTACGAGCAGTTCTTC. Residues: CSAVGTYYEQFF. The rearrangement uses TRBV20-1 and TRBJ2-1, with D possibly TRBD2 on 6 matching bases. Trimming took off 5 bases at V and 10 bases at J, with 15 bases between the two ends. The length of the CDR3 is 12 residues. Germline CDR1 reads DFQATT; CDR2 reads SNEGSKA (reference sequence).